This T cell receptor (beta chain) emerged from a study of T and B cells in COVID-19 patients (dated by TCRdb to the early 2020s). For the study in its entirety: In this study, adaptive immunity was profiled in COVID-19 patients who either had active infection or had recovered, using TRB and IGH repertoire sequencing of peripheral blood. A recovered cohort was made up of roughly 19 patients contributing approximately 22 samples, mostly after mild to moderate COVID-19 managed as outpatients. The recovered cohort had a median age of 34 years, compared with 65 to 80 years in the active-infection cohort. In the active-infection cohort, about 60% of the 20 patients were critically ill and required mechanical ventilation or ECMO. Comorbidities linked to unfavorable COVID-19 outcome were present in about 90% of the roughly 20 patients in the active-infection cohort. The TCR and BCR sequence repository comprised over 35 patients and roughly 69 time points, with over 7 million TCR sequences analysed. Because samples were available both during active disease and after recovery, two patients were counted in both the recovered and the active cohorts. Repertoire analyses used an age-matched reference group of approximately 40 healthy donors who were negative for COVID-19 antibodies as the comparison. As many as 9 follow-up blood samples were taken per patient, and some of the samples covered different disease stages within the same individual. The investigation overall reported the following: The cohort was considered too small to assess HLA contributions to COVID-19 susceptibility or severity. In active COVID-19, TRB repertoires were highly clonal, while at recovery, diversity and richness increased above the levels seen in healthy donors. Specific T cell subsets (CD4+/Treg/CD8+) and sorted SARS-CoV-2-responsive or tetramer+ T cells had not yet been sequenced, with those experiments still ongoing. The reported TCR clusters were said to need prospective validation before any clinical use. Few blood samples were available from mildly ill patients while symptoms were present or from severe cases at early time points. A total of roughly 2,000 exclusive TCR clusters, including approximately 30 low-pGen clusters, were found in the recovered cohort. Strongly skewed TRBV/TRBJ gene usage was reported in patients with COVID-19.

This clonotype was observed many times. The antigen this receptor binds is unknown. No base quality values were provided; no much bigger clone lies one nucleotide off. The V end loses 0 bases and the J end loses 2 bases, and a stretch of 8 bases separates them. From a lookup of the germline V gene, CDR1 and CDR2 are MNHEY and SVGAGI. The CDR3, from cysteine to phenylalanine, totals 15 residues. Only the CDR3 region is kept as DNA, spanning 45 bases read in frame from base 1. This sample was sequenced with an Illumina MiSeq. TRB rearrangements were amplified by multiplex PCR with BIOMED2 TRB-A/B primer pools. Illumina-compatible adapters and 7-nucleotide sample barcodes were attached to the amplicons through two consecutive PCRs. Phusion HS II polymerase was used for all library PCRs. Amplicons were gel-purified with the NucleoSpin Gel and PCR Clean-up kit, quantified on Qubit, and pooled at about 4.2 nM. The quality of the amplicon pool was checked on an Agilent 2100 Bioanalyzer prior to Illumina next-generation sequencing. Per the authors' processing: Annotation of TRB rearrangements was done in MiXCR 3.0.8 with the default MiXCR reference library. Non-productive reads and sequences with fewer than 2 reads were removed, and every unique CDR3 nucleotide sequence was treated as one clone. R 3.5.1 was used to calculate clonality, diversity, richness and V-J gene usage. TCR clustering by CDR3 similarity used GLIPH2, with generation probabilities calculated by OLGA. Only GLIPH2 clusters with at least four unique TCR clonotypes present in at least three individuals were retained. TCRdb reran the public reads through fastp at Q25 and MiXCR, keeping productive beta chains. Each CDR3 protein gets just one entry, which takes the most common genes and DNA from the rows behind it. It is TCRdb's table, rather than the study itself, that gives the V and J calls and clone size. Across this sample there are some 14,000 distinct CDR3 sequences, with 25% seen only once. The ten most abundant clones make up 3.5% to 4.5% of the sample.

TRB repertoires were amplified from around 230-520 ng of genomic DNA extracted from blood. This clonotype originated in a human donor who had recovered from COVID-19. Material for sequencing was blood. This sequence uses TRBV6-5 and TRBJ1-3; there is no confident call for the D gene. The CDR3 sequence is CASSYSNIAGNTIYF. At the DNA level, the sequence is TGTGCCAGCAGTTACTCGAACATTGCTGGAAACACCATATATTTT.